Following are 24 T cell receptor beta chains from one sample sequenced in a study of T cells after yellow fever vaccination (dated by TCRdb to about 2019). According to the study, the label for this sample's treatment or condition signals: live attenuated yellow fever vaccine strain. Libraries were constructed by 5' RACE. The sample was run on an Illumina NovaSeq 6000. TCRdb redid the processing of the public reads, applying fastp at Q25 and MiXCR, and retained in-frame beta chains. Each entry merges the rows of one CDR3 protein and shows their most common DNA and genes. Within this sample are fewer than 450,000 distinct CDR3 sequences, with around 4.1% of them counted one time only. The leading ten clones occupy 20% to 30% of the sample. The sample consisted of PBMCs, taken 5 days after the yellow fever booster vaccination. These receptors came from a man between 18 and 29 years old who received the YFV17D yellow fever vaccine.

The rearrangement uses TRBV6-5 and TRBJ1-2; the D is unclear. The V gene's germline CDR1 is MNHEY and CDR2 SVGAGI. V was pared by 6 bases and J by 0 bases, with 14 bases between. The CDR3 sequence is 15 residues long. This CDR3 is CASSPNLGANYGYTF. DNA for the CDR3: TGTGCCAGCAGCCCCAATCTTGGGGCTAACTATGGCTACACCTTC.

The sample holds a few counts of this clonotype. J is TRBJ2-5 and V is TRBV7-9, with 10 bases lining up with TRBD2. The CDR3 spans 15 residues. Germline V gene lookup returns CDR1 SEHNR and CDR2 FQNEAQ (reference sequence). V lost 3 bases to trimming and J lost 6 bases; unmatched junction nucleotides: 7. Here the CDR3 reads CASSLALAGEQTQYF. In DNA, the CDR3 is TGTGCCAGCAGCTTGGCCCTAGCGGGGGAGCAGACCCAGTACTTC.

In this sample, this clonotype turned up many times. The V call is TRBV6-5, the J call TRBJ2-3, with TRBD1 matching over 9 bases. The V segment lost 6 bases and the J segment 3 bases; nucleotides outside the gene matches: 7. From germline, CDR1 is MNHEY and CDR2 SVGAGI. The CDR3 has 15 amino acids. CDR3 amino acids: CASRSDRGRTDTQYF. The CDR3 DNA reads as TGTGCCAGCAGATCGGACAGGGGTAGGACAGATACGCAGTATTTT.

This clonotype was seen only a few times. The V gene is TRBV6-5, the J gene TRBJ1-6; D ambiguous. This CDR3 is built from 14 residues. V lost 2 bases to trimming and J lost 3 bases, with 5 bases between them. Germline-derived CDR1 and CDR2 are MNHEY and SVGAGI. The DNA of the CDR3 is TGTGCCAGCAGTTACGCAGGCTATAATTCACCCCTCCACTTT. It is translated as CASSYAGYNSPLHF.

This clonotype was seen ten or more times. The chain joins TRBV7-2 to TRBJ2-7; possibly TRBD1 for D (5 bases). V lost 5 bases, J lost 2 bases, and 16 bases lay in between. From germline, CDR1 is SGHTA and CDR2 FQGNSA. This CDR3 comprises 15 residues. The CDR3 region has the DNA TGTGCCAGCAGCCTAAAATGGGGCACAACCTACGAGCAGTACTTC. It yields the protein CASSLKWGTTYEQYF.

This chain links TRBV4-3 with TRBJ2-7, with 10 bases that match TRBD1. The V segment lost 0 bases and the J segment 6 bases; nucleotides outside the gene matches: 5. CDR3 length equals 15 residues. Germline V gene sequence: CDR1 LGHNA, CDR2 YSLEER. CDR3: CASSQDWGQGFEQYF. The CDR3 coding sequence is TGCGCCAGCAGCCAAGATTGGGGACAGGGGTTCGAGCAGTACTTC.

V is TRBV6-5 and J is TRBJ1-2; 10 bases are a match to TRBD1. Germline-derived CDR1 and CDR2 are MNHEY and SVGAGI. V gave up 5 bases and J gave up 4 bases; unmatched junction bases: 7. This CDR3 contains 15 residues. The CDR3 sequence is CASSTGQGGVYGYTF. CDR3 nucleotides: TGTGCCAGCAGTACCGGACAGGGGGGGGTCTATGGCTACACCTTC.

This clonotype was found many times. The chain uses TRBV5-1 and TRBJ2-3; 9 bases are a match to TRBD1. The V segment lost 4 bases and the J segment 7 bases; nucleotides outside the gene matches: 7. The CDR3 has 14 amino acids. In germline, CDR1 is SGHRS, CDR2 YFSETQ. CDR3 DNA sequence: TGCGCCAGCAGCCTGGGACAGGGTTTTAATACGCAGTATTTT. Translating it yields CASSLGQGFNTQYF. The complete variable domain, with remaining parts taken from reference TRBV5-1 and TRBJ2-3, reads KAGVTQTPRYLIKTRGQQVTLSCSPISGHRSVSWYQQTPGQGLQFLFEYFSETQRNKGNFPGRFSGRQFSNSRSEMNVSTLELGDSALYLCASSLGQGFNTQYFGPGTRLTVL.

This clonotype was found a few times. The V and J genes are TRBV5-1 and TRBJ2-5, with 7 bases that match TRBD2. Losses at the gene ends were 2 bases for V and 4 bases for J; bases not matched to a gene: 11. CDR3 size: 16 residues. Germline V gene sequence: CDR1 SGHRS, CDR2 YFSETQ. The CDR3 region has the DNA TGCGCCAGCAGCTTCAATGGGCAGGGAGGGGCAGAGACCCAGTACTTC. This encodes CASSFNGQGGAETQYF.

The rearrangement links TRBV29-1 to TRBJ2-1, with TRBD1 as a possible D gene (6 bases). The CDR3 runs to 13 residues. Germline-derived CDR1 and CDR2 are SQVTM and ANQGSEA. The CDR3 region is CSGGGRYYNEQFF. CDR3 nucleotides: TGCAGTGGGGGCGGAAGGTACTACAATGAGCAGTTCTTC.

This clonotype appeared many times. The chain combines TRBV11-2 with TRBJ2-3; 8 bases agree with TRBD2. The CDR3 contains 15 residues. The germline V gene encodes CDR1 SGHAT and CDR2 FQNNGV. The V and J ends lost 1 base and 5 bases, in that order; junction bases with no gene match: 5. Written as DNA, the CDR3 is TGTGCCAGCAGCTTAGTCGGGGGGGCAGTAGATACGCAGTATTTT. It encodes CASSLVGGAVDTQYF.

This clonotype was picked up a small number of times. The V and J genes are TRBV5-4 and TRBJ1-1, with D possibly being TRBD1 (5 bases). The CDR3 spans 16 residues. The V end lost 0 bases, the J end lost 8 bases, and 20 bases lay between the germline ends. From germline, CDR1 is SGHNT and CDR2 YYREEE (reference sequence). The chain's CDR3 is CASSLGGHPARDEAFF. The CDR3 DNA follows: TGTGCCAGCAGCTTGGGCGGACACCCAGCTAGAGACGAAGCTTTCTTT.

The sample holds a few counts of this clonotype. The rearrangement uses TRBV20-1 and TRBJ1-4; D is perhaps TRBD1 (5 bases). The V end lost 0 bases, the J end lost 10 bases, and 12 bases lay between the germline ends. The CDR3 totals 13 residues. Germline values: CDR1 DFQATT, CDR2 SNEGSKA (reference sequence). For the CDR3, the DNA is TGCAGTGCTAGAGATACCCAGGGAGGAAAACTGTTTTTT. Amino acid sequence: CSARDTQGGKLFF.

There are many counts of this clonotype. The rearrangement uses TRBV5-1 and TRBJ2-2; maybe TRBD1 (5 bases). CDR1 and CDR2 from the germline V gene are SGHRS and YFSETQ. V was pared by 3 bases and J by 1 base, with 7 bases between. The CDR3 loop spans 14 amino acids. The CDR3, as DNA: TGCGCCAGCAGCTCCACAGGGAACACCGGGGAGCTGTTTTTT. The encoded protein is CASSSTGNTGELFF.

The V and J genes are TRBV18 and TRBJ1-3; D remains unclear. Trimming pared 2 bases from V and 2 bases from J, leaving 4 bases between. Germline CDR1 KGHSH, CDR2 LQKENI. This CDR3 is 13 amino acids long. CDR3 nucleotides: TGTGCCAGCTCACCATGGCCTGGAAACACCATATATTTT. Protein product: CASSPWPGNTIYF. The variable domain in full, with the rest retrieved from reference TRBV18 and TRBJ1-3, is NAGVMQNPRHLVRRRGQEARLRCSPMKGHSHVYWYRQLPEEGLKFMVYLQKENIIDESGMPKERFSAEFPKEGPSILRIQQVVRGDSAAYFCASSPWPGNTIYFGEGSWLTVV.

This clonotype was picked up many times. The chain has TRBV4-2 and TRBJ2-5; 9 nucleotides align to TRBD1. The germline gives CDR1 LGHNA, CDR2 YNFKEQ. The CDR3 is 16 residues long. The V segment lost 4 bases and the J segment 3 bases; nucleotides outside the gene matches: 9. CDR3 sequence: CASSPGEQGAKETQYF. The DNA of the CDR3 is TGTGCCAGCAGCCCCGGGGAACAGGGGGCGAAAGAGACCCAGTACTTC.

V usage is TRBV29-1 and J usage is TRBJ2-3, with a weak D call TRBD1 (6 bases). V gave up 5 bases and J gave up 3 bases, with 15 bases separating them. The CDR3 is 14 residues long. Germline CDR1 and CDR2: SQVTM and ANQGSEA. CDR3 in DNA: TGCAGCGTTACCGAAAGGGGGATTACAGATACGCAGTATTTT. Its protein product is CSVTERGITDTQYF.

The V gene is TRBV7-9, the J gene TRBJ2-7; D is uncertain. Trimming stripped 1 base from V and 9 bases from J, with 13 bases between. The CDR3 loop spans 13 amino acids. Germline assignment: CDR1 SEHNR and CDR2 FQNEAQ (reference sequence). The CDR3 reads CASSLVSELGQYV. As DNA, the CDR3 is TGTGCCAGCAGCTTAGTCAGCGAACTCGGGCAGTACGTC.

The chain recombines TRBV20-1 with TRBJ1-2; D is ambiguous. The germline gives CDR1 DFQATT, CDR2 SNEGSKA (reference sequence). This CDR3 has 14 amino acids. V was shortened by 1 base and J by 4 bases, with 13 bases between the two germline ends. This CDR3 is CSARGRRSSYGYTF. The CDR3 DNA sequence: TGCAGTGCTAGAGGCCGAAGGAGCAGCTATGGCTACACCTTC.

This clonotype has at least ten counts. V is TRBV12-3 or TRBV12-4 and J is TRBJ1-2; D perhaps matches TRBD1 (5 bases). CDR3 length: 14 amino acids. Trimming removed 7 bases at V and 0 bases at J, with 12 bases between. This CDR3 reads CASTRQSTNYGYTF. The CDR3 region has the DNA TGTGCCAGCACCCGACAGAGCACTAACTATGGCTACACCTTC.

There are a few counts of this clonotype. The J gene is TRBJ1-5, the V gene TRBV20-1, with 7 bases identical to TRBD1. The CDR3 contains 14 residues. Germline CDR1 is DFQATT and CDR2 is SNEGSKA (reference sequence). Trimming cost V 1 base and J 7 bases; bases outside gene matches: 7. This CDR3 reads CSARVRGGGQPQHF. CDR3 in DNA: TGCAGTGCTAGAGTACGAGGGGGCGGGCAGCCCCAGCATTTT.

V and J are TRBV7-2 and TRBJ2-5; D gene unclear. Deletions cut 4 bases from V and 2 bases from J, with 17 bases between. CDR3 size: 16 residues. Germline V gene data show CDR1 as SGHTA and CDR2 as FQGNSA. The CDR3, as DNA: TGTGCCAGCAGCTCCACCTCCTGGGTAGCACAAGAGACCCAGTACTTC. It codes for CASSSTSWVAQETQYF.

The CDR3 DNA sequence: TGTGCCAGTACCAACAGGGGGATGAACACTGAAGCTTTCTTT. It codes for CASTNRGMNTEAFF. The gene calls are TRBV19 and TRBJ1-1, with 8 bases fitting TRBD1. Germline V gene sequence: CDR1 LNHDA, CDR2 SQIVND (reference sequence). This CDR3 region has 14 residues. The J segment lost 0 bases and the V segment lost 7 bases, leaving 4 bases of the junction unmatched. Combining the CDR3 with reference TRBV19 and TRBJ1-1 gives the whole variable domain DGGITQSPKYLFRKEGQNVTLSCEQNLNHDAMYWYRQDPGQGLRLIYYSQIVNDFQKGDIAEGYSVSREKKESFPLTVTSAQKNPTAFYLCASTNRGMNTEAFFGQGTRLTVV.

Points on this clonotype: A much larger clone sits a single nucleotide away, making a read error possible. The V call is TRBV7-8, the J call TRBJ1-1; no clear D gene. V was cut by 2 bases and J by 0 bases, with 16 bases left in between. The germline CDR1 and CDR2 sequences are SGHVS and FQNEAQ. The CDR3 is 17 residues long. CDR3 region: CASSLHEGSAVNTEAFF. In DNA, the CDR3 is TGTGCCAGCAGCTTACACGAAGGGTCTGCGGTGAACACTGAAGCTTTCTTT.